This passage covers 27 T cell receptor beta chains from one sample sequenced in a study of blood T cell repertoires in COVID-19. Using immunoSEQ multiplex PCR, the repertoire was profiled, and TCRdb retains in-frame clones only, with some absent. The sample includes 70,000 to 95,000 clones, 80% to 95% seen only once; the top ten take 3% to 4%. Sequences were obtained from peripheral blood. The receptors originated from a woman aged 50 to 60 in a cohort sampled during active COVID-19.

The chain uses TRBV7-9 and TRBJ2-2, with TRBD2 as a possible D gene (6 bases). Germline lookup yields CDR1 SEHNR and CDR2 FQNEAQ (reference sequence). Deletions cut 1 base from V and 2 bases from J, with 14 bases between. The CDR3 runs 17 residues. CDR3 bases: TGTGCCAGCAGCTTAGGAGTAGCTAGCGTTAACACCGGGGAGCTGTTTTTT. Amino acid sequence: CASSLGVASVNTGELFF.

This chain links TRBV2 with TRBJ1-2; D gene uncertain. Looked up from germline, CDR1 is SNHLY and CDR2 is FYNNEI. The germline V and J ends were trimmed by 7 bases and 6 bases, with 18 bases remaining between them. The CDR3 contains 14 residues. The CDR3 reads CASNQDWAEHGYTF. CDR3 sequence (DNA): TGTGCCAGCAACCAGGACTGGGCAGAGCATGGCTACACCTTC. Complete variable domain (other parts from reference TRBV2 and TRBJ1-2): EPEVTQTPSHQVTQMGQEVILRCVPISNHLYFYWYRQILGQKVEFLVSFYNNEISEKSEIFDDQFSVERPDGSNFTLKIRSTKLEDSAMYFCASNQDWAEHGYTFGSGTRLTVV.

There are many counts of this clone. CDR3 residues: CASSPRKPGQGWIPQPQHF. In DNA, the CDR3 is TGTGCCAGCAGCCCACGCAAACCGGGACAGGGGTGGATTCCTCAGCCCCAGCATTTT. The rearrangement joins TRBV28 to TRBJ1-5; 10 bases align to TRBD1. Trimming at V came to 6 bases and at J to 6 bases, leaving 20 bases not matched to a gene. This CDR3 contains 19 residues. Per the germline V gene, CDR1 is MDHEN and CDR2 is SYDVKM.

This rearrangement joins TRBV19 to TRBJ2-7, with 11 bases matching TRBD2. This CDR3 spans 14 amino acids. Germline values: CDR1 LNHDA, CDR2 SQIVND (reference sequence). Losses at the gene ends were 8 bases for V and 3 bases for J; bases not matched to a gene: 6. For the CDR3, the DNA is TGTGCCAGTTCAACTAGCGGGAGAGGCTACGAGCAGTACTTC. Residues: CASSTSGRGYEQYF.

This clone showed up just once. The genes are TRBV9 and TRBJ1-2, with a tentative D call TRBD1 (5 bases). V lost 3 bases, J lost 0 bases, and 9 bases lay in between. The CDR3 has 14 residues. Germline V lookup: CDR1 SGDLS, CDR2 YYNGEE. The CDR3 sequence is CASSGATANYGYTF. CDR3 nucleotide sequence: TGTGCCAGCAGCGGAGCGACAGCTAACTATGGCTACACCTTC.

The J gene is TRBJ2-3, the V gene TRBV5-1; tentatively, D is TRBD1 (5 bases). The V end lost 1 base, the J end lost 5 bases, and 11 bases lay between the germline ends. Germline assignment: CDR1 SGHRS and CDR2 YFSETQ. CDR3 length: 14 amino acids. The CDR3 is CASSLNPGIDTQYF. The CDR3 nucleotides are TGCGCCAGCAGCTTGAACCCAGGGATAGATACGCAGTATTTT. Complete variable domain (other parts from reference TRBV5-1 and TRBJ2-3): KAGVTQTPRYLIKTRGQQVTLSCSPISGHRSVSWYQQTPGQGLQFLFEYFSETQRNKGNFPGRFSGRQFSNSRSEMNVSTLELGDSALYLCASSLNPGIDTQYFGPGTRLTVL.

This chain joins TRBV7-9 and TRBJ1-1, with 10 nucleotides matching TRBD1. The CDR3 has 14 residues. Trimming removed 2 bases from V and 11 bases from J; junction bases left unmatched: 8. Germline V gene data show CDR1 as SEHNR and CDR2 as FQNEAQ (reference sequence). As DNA, the CDR3 is TGTGCCAGCAGCTTACCGACAGGGGGCGATTTGGCTTTCTTT. Translating it yields CASSLPTGGDLAFF.

This clone was picked up a small number of times. The V and J genes are TRBV5-1 and TRBJ1-5; D uncertain. V was shortened by 2 bases and J by 0 bases, with 9 bases between the two germline ends. In germline, CDR1 is SGHRS, CDR2 YFSETQ. The CDR3 consists of 15 residues. Written as DNA, the CDR3 is TGCGCCAGCAGCTTCGACGGGAATAGCAATCAGCCCCAGCATTTT. Translating it yields CASSFDGNSNQPQHF.

The chain joins TRBV19 to TRBJ1-2; TRBD1 aligns across 8 bases. CDR3 length: 16 residues. The trim removed 6 bases at V and 3 bases at J, leaving 12 bases unmatched. CDR1 is LNHDA, CDR2 SQIVND, per germline (reference sequence). CDR3 sequence reads: CASSNPGTGDYYGYTF. The CDR3 DNA reads as TGTGCCAGTAGCAACCCCGGGACAGGCGATTACTATGGCTACACCTTC.

The DNA for the CDR3 is TGTGCCAGCAGCGGACTAGCGGGAGGGGAGACCCAGTACTTC. Encoded protein: CASSGLAGGETQYF. The chain recombines TRBV6-5 with TRBJ2-5; TRBD2 aligns across 15 bases. This CDR3 comprises 14 residues. V shed 6 bases, J shed 5 bases, and the junction held 1 base outside the gene matches. Looked up from germline, CDR1 is MNHEY and CDR2 is SVGAGI.

The count of this clone is one. The V gene is TRBV19, the J gene TRBJ1-2; D is possibly TRBD1 (5 bases). V lost 4 bases and J lost 2, with 20 bases in between. The CDR3 runs 17 residues. CDR1 and CDR2 (germline): LNHDA, SQIVND (reference sequence). The CDR3 is CASSSGGTGGGNYGYTF. CDR3 sequence (DNA): TGTGCCAGTAGTAGTGGGGGAACCGGGGGAGGAAACTATGGCTACACCTTC.

This clone appeared once. This sequence joins TRBV9 and TRBJ2-1, with TRBD1 identical over 7 bases. Germline CDR1 SGDLS, CDR2 YYNGEE. After removal of 3 bases from V and 2 bases from J, the junction contained 5 bases not matched to a gene. This CDR3 region has 15 residues. Here the CDR3 reads CASSGQGGPYNEQFF. The CDR3 nucleotides read TGTGCCAGCAGCGGACAAGGGGGCCCCTACAATGAGCAGTTCTTC.

This chain uses TRBV15 with TRBJ2-4; 7 bases line up with TRBD1. The CDR3 contains 13 residues. J was trimmed by 15 bases and V by 2 bases; bases with no gene match: 10. CDR1 LNHNV and CDR2 YYDKDF come from the germline V gene (reference sequence). CDR3 in amino acids: CATSRSRTGEGYF. The CDR3 DNA is TGTGCCACCAGCAGATCTCGGACAGGCGAGGGGTACTTC.

This chain uses TRBV19 with TRBJ2-2, with 9 bases matching TRBD2. There are 15 residues in the CDR3. With V trimmed by 4 bases and J by 7 bases, 7 bases remained unmatched. In germline, CDR1 is LNHDA, CDR2 SQIVND (reference sequence). The CDR3 bases are TGTGCCAGTAGTACGGCGGGAGGGCCGGTCGGGGAGCTGTTTTTT. Protein product: CASSTAGGPVGELFF.

V gene TRBV5-6 combines with J gene TRBJ2-2; weak D call: TRBD1 (6 bases). Per the germline V gene, CDR1 is SGHDT and CDR2 is YYEEEE. Trimming removed 0 bases from V and 6 bases from J, with 15 bases in between. The CDR3 sequence is 16 residues long. The chain's CDR3 is CASSLEGTRISGELFF. The CDR3 nucleotides are TGTGCCAGCAGCTTGGAAGGGACACGAATTTCCGGGGAGCTGTTTTTT.

This clone showed up just once. This chain joins TRBV6-5 and TRBJ2-1; TRBD2 might be the D (6 bases). CDR1 and CDR2 (germline): MNHEY, SVGAGI. V lost 6 bases and J 4 bases, leaving 13 bases between the germline ends. This CDR3 contains 14 residues. For the CDR3, the DNA is TGTGCCAGCAGCTCACAACGGGGGTACAATGAGCAGTTCTTC. This translates into CASSSQRGYNEQFF.

The chain links TRBV19 to TRBJ1-2; D not certain. The CDR3 sequence is 15 residues long. Trimming stripped 10 bases from V and 5 bases from J, with 23 bases between. Per germline, CDR1 LNHDA and CDR2 SQIVND (reference sequence). DNA for the CDR3: TGTGCCACCCGAGGCGATCGTACATCGAGGTATGGCTACACCTTC. This codes for CATRGDRTSRYGYTF.

V and J are TRBV3-1 (or the pseudogene TRBV3-2) and TRBJ1-2; a possible D gene is TRBD1 (6 bases). This CDR3 has 16 amino acids. V gave up 1 base and J gave up 3 bases, with 15 bases separating them. Germline CDR1 LGHDT, CDR2 YNNKEL (reference sequence). The CDR3 sequence is CASSQAWGRGDYGYTF. For the CDR3, the DNA is TGTGCCAGCAGCCAAGCCTGGGGCAGGGGAGACTATGGCTACACCTTC.

CDR3: CASSESGPVQYEQYF. For the CDR3, the DNA is TGTGCCAGCAGTGAATCGGGTCCAGTTCAGTATGAGCAGTACTTC. This chain joins TRBV25-1 and TRBJ2-7; D is unclear. Germline CDR1 MGHDK, CDR2 SYGVNS. There are 15 residues in the CDR3. Trimming cost V 1 base and J 7 bases, with 17 bases left between them.

The chain combines TRBV11-2 with TRBJ2-2; 7 bases agree with TRBD1. Trimming at V came to 5 bases and at J to 7 bases, leaving 7 bases not matched to a gene. Germline values: CDR1 SGHAT, CDR2 FQNNGV. The CDR3 runs to 14 residues. The CDR3 spells CASSASTGYGELFF. The CDR3 region has the DNA TGTGCCAGCAGCGCCTCGACAGGGTACGGGGAGCTGTTTTTT.

V gene TRBV5-1 combines with J gene TRBJ1-3; TRBD1 is a possible D gene (5 bases). The CDR3 runs 14 residues. Germline loops: CDR1 SGHRS, CDR2 YFSETQ. V was shortened by 3 bases and J by 4 bases, with 11 bases between the two germline ends. The CDR3 DNA is TGCGCCAGCAGCTCGGACAATCAAGGAAACACCATATATTTT. Its translation is CASSSDNQGNTIYF. The whole variable domain, filled in from reference TRBV5-1 and TRBJ1-3, reads KAGVTQTPRYLIKTRGQQVTLSCSPISGHRSVSWYQQTPGQGLQFLFEYFSETQRNKGNFPGRFSGRQFSNSRSEMNVSTLELGDSALYLCASSSDNQGNTIYFGEGSWLTVV.

The chain links TRBV18 to TRBJ1-3; D unclear. V lost 2 bases and J 2 bases, leaving 10 bases between the germline ends. CDR3 length equals 15 residues. Germline V CDR1 and CDR2: KGHSH, LQKENI. Written as DNA, the CDR3 is TGTGCCAGCTCACCAGAGTCAGGCACTGGAAACACCATATATTTT. Its translation is CASSPESGTGNTIYF.

The genes are TRBV28 and TRBJ2-2; a weak D match, TRBD2 (6 bases). V lost 3 bases and J 7 bases, leaving 12 bases between the germline ends. The CDR3 contains 14 residues. Looked up from germline, CDR1 is MDHEN and CDR2 is SYDVKM. CDR3 loop: CASSLPPGGGELFF. Here the CDR3 DNA reads TGTGCCAGCAGTTTGCCCCCCGGGGGCGGGGAGCTGTTTTTT.

The chain recombines TRBV4-1 with TRBJ2-7; D is possibly TRBD2 (6 bases). The CDR3 runs 14 residues. V lost 2 bases and J lost 2, with 10 bases in between. Germline V gene lookup returns CDR1 MGHRA and CDR2 YSYEKL. The CDR3 coding sequence is TGCGCCAGCAGCCAAACCGGGACTGCCTACGAGCAGTACTTC. Protein sequence: CASSQTGTAYEQYF.

The chain combines TRBV5-1 with TRBJ1-2; 7 bases align to TRBD1. The V and J ends lost 2 bases and 8 bases, in that order; junction bases with no gene match: 6. The CDR3 runs to 13 residues. Looked up from germline, CDR1 is SGHRS and CDR2 is YFSETQ. The CDR3: CASSLNRGGGYTF. As DNA, the CDR3 is TGCGCCAGCAGCTTAAACAGGGGCGGAGGCTACACCTTC. Full variable domain (rest looked up from reference TRBV5-1 and TRBJ1-2): KAGVTQTPRYLIKTRGQQVTLSCSPISGHRSVSWYQQTPGQGLQFLFEYFSETQRNKGNFPGRFSGRQFSNSRSEMNVSTLELGDSALYLCASSLNRGGGYTFGSGTRLTVV.

This chain connects TRBV3-1 (or the pseudogene TRBV3-2) to TRBJ1-4; 8 bases match TRBD1. The CDR3 covers 19 residues. The trim removed 2 bases at V and 5 bases at J, leaving 16 bases unmatched. Germline V gene sequence: CDR1 LGHDT, CDR2 YNNKEL (reference sequence). The CDR3 here is CASSQRTGRRYGGNEKLFF. The CDR3 DNA follows: TGTGCCAGCAGCCAAAGGACAGGGCGCAGGTATGGGGGAAATGAAAAACTGTTTTTT.

This clone was found once. The rearrangement links TRBV11-2 to TRBJ2-1; possible D gene TRBD2, 6 bases. Germline CDR1 SGHAT, CDR2 FQNNGV. The germline V and J ends were trimmed by 4 bases and 9 bases, with 16 bases remaining between them. There are 14 residues in the CDR3. The CDR3, as DNA: TGTGCCAGCAGCTCGTCCGCGGGATCGAGTGAGCAGTTCTTC. It yields the protein CASSSSAGSSEQFF.